The clone carrying this T cell receptor (beta chain) is a singleton in its sample. These data originate in a study of T cells in Graves' hyperthyroidism and ophthalmopathy. The investigators amplified TCR beta CDR3 regions from RNA transcripts. TCR CDR3 regions were first amplified by RT-PCR with HTBI primers. Each CDR3 protein gets one entry after TCRdb re-called the multiplex PCR reads with MiXCR. The data hold approximately 720,000 distinct CDR3 sequences, with 18% observed a single time. The CDR3 is 13 residues long. V was clipped by 3 bases and J by 4 bases, with 12 bases between them. Looked up from germline, CDR1 is DFQATT and CDR2 is SNEGSKA (reference sequence).

Input material: blood. The source is a woman in her forties or fifties with Graves' hyperthyroidism that later progressed to Graves' ophthalmopathy. The chain combines TRBV20-1 with TRBJ1-2; D is perhaps TRBD1 (5 bases). DNA of the CDR3: TGCAGTGCTAGGGACACAGCAAGCTATGGCTACACCTTC. This translates into CSARDTASYGYTF.